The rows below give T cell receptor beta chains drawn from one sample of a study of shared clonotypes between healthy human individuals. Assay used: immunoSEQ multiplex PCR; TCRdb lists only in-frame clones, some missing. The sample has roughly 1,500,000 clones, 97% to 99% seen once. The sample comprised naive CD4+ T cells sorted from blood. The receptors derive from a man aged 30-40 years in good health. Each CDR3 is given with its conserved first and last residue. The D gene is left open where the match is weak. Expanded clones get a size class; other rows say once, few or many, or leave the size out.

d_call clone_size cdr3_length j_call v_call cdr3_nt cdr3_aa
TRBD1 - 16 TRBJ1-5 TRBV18 TGTGCCAGCTCTCGCAGTGCAGGGGGCGCAAATCAGCCCCAGCATTTT CASSRSAGGANQPQHF
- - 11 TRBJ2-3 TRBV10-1 TGCGCCAGTTCCCAGGGGGATACGCAGTATTTT CASSQGDTQYF
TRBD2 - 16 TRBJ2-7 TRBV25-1 TGTGCCAGCAGCCCCCCTAGCGGAACCCTTTCCTACGAGCAGTACTTC CASSPPSGTLSYEQYF
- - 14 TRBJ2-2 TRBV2 TGTGCCAGCAGTGGTTTCAGGGACACCGGGGAGCTGTTTTTT CASSGFRDTGELFF
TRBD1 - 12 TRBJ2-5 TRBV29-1 TGCAGCGGCCGGACAGGGGAAGAGACCCAGTACTTC CSGRTGEETQYF
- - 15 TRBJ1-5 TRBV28 TGTGCCAGCAGTTTAGGTCCCGGGGGCAATCAGCCCCAGCATTTT CASSLGPGGNQPQHF
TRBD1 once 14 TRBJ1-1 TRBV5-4 TGTGCCAGCAGCTCTGGACAGGGGAACACTGAAGCTTTCTTT CASSSGQGNTEAFF
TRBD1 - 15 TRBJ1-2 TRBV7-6 TGTGCCAGCAGCTCAAGGCAGGGGGTGGTCTATGGCTACACCTTC CASSSRQGVVYGYTF
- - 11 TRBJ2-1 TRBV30 TGTGCCCTAAGCCCTCCCTTGGGTCAGTTCTTC CALSPPLGQFF
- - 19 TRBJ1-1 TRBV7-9 TGTGCCAGCAGCTTAGGTTTAGGCGGACTTGGGGGCGCGGGAACTGAAGCTTTCTTT CASSLGLGGLGGAGTEAFF
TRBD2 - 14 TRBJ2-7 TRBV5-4 TGTGCCAGCAGCTACGCGGGGGACTCCTACGAGCAGTACTTC CASSYAGDSYEQYF
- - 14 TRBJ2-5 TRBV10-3 TGTGCCATCAGTGAGACAGGAGACCAAGAGACCCAGTACTTC CAISETGDQETQYF
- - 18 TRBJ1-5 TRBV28 TGTGCCAGCGTAGGAATTTTGGGTGATCGGTATAGCAATCAGCCCCAGCATTTT CASVGILGDRYSNQPQHF
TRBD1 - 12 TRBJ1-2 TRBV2 TGTGCCAGCCGGGACAGGGTTTTTGGCTACACCTTC CASRDRVFGYTF
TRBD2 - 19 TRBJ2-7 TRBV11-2 TGTGCCAGCAGCTTTACTCGGGCCTCGATCGGGGGGAGGTCCTACGAGCAGTACTTC CASSFTRASIGGRSYEQYF
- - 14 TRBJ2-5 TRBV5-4 TGTGCCAGCAACCTAAGGGGAGGACGAGAGACCCAGTACTTC CASNLRGGRETQYF
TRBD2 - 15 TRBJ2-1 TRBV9 TGTGCCAGCAGCGTCGGCGGGAGGCTCGACAATGAGCAGTTCTTC CASSVGGRLDNEQFF
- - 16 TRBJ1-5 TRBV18 TGTGCCAGCTCACCACCGGGCGGGCAGCTCTCTCAGCCCCAGCATTTT CASSPPGGQLSQPQHF
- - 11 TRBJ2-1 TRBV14 TGTGCCAGCAGCCAAGGGGAGGTGCAGTTCTTC CASSQGEVQFF
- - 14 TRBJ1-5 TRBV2 TGTGCCAGCAATCAACAGGGCGCCAATCAGCCCCAGCATTTT CASNQQGANQPQHF
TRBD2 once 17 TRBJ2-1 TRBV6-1 TGTGCCAGCAGTGAGATGGCCATAACTAGCGCCTACAATGAGCAGTTCTTC CASSEMAITSAYNEQFF
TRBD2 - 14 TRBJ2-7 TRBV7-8 TGTGCCAGCAGCCTTAGCGGGAGCTTGTACGAGCAGTACTTC CASSLSGSLYEQYF
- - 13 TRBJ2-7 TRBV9 TGTGCCAGCAGCGTCACCTACTCGGACGAGCAGTACTTC CASSVTYSDEQYF
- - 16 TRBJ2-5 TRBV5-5 TGTGCCAGCAGCTTGGTAAGAGTCTCCGGTGGGGAGACCCAGTACTTC CASSLVRVSGGETQYF
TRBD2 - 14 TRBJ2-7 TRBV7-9 TGTGCCAGCAGCCCAAGCGGGAGGGCGCACGAGCAGTACTTC CASSPSGRAHEQYF
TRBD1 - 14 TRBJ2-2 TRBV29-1 TGCGCGACAAGACAGGGGGTAAACACCGGGGAGCTGTTTTTT CATRQGVNTGELFF
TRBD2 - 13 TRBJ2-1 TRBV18 TGTGCCAGCTCGCTTCTCGGGGGGAATGAGCAGTTCTTC CASSLLGGNEQFF
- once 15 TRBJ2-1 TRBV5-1 TGCGCCAGCAGCTTTTCAAGTCTCTCCTACAATGAGCAGTTCTTC CASSFSSLSYNEQFF
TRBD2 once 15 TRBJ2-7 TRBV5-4 TGTGCCAGCAGCTTCACTAGCGGGAGCAGGAACGAGCAGTACTTC CASSFTSGSRNEQYF
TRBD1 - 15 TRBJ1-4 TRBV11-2 TGTGCCAGCAGATTTACAGGGGCCTCTAATGAAAAACTGTTTTTT CASRFTGASNEKLFF
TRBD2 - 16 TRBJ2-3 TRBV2 TGTGCCAGCAGTATCCAACTAGCGGGCACGTGGGATACGCAGTATTTT CASSIQLAGTWDTQYF
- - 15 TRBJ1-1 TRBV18 TGTGCCAGCTCACCACCGGCAGCTATGAACACTGAAGCTTTCTTT CASSPPAAMNTEAFF
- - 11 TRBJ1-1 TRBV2 TGTGCCCGTTGGAACGGCGCTGAAGCTTTCTTT CARWNGAEAFF
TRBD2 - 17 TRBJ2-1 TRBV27 TGTGCCAGCAGTTTCACTAGCGGGTTTAGCTCCTACAATGAGCAGTTCTTC CASSFTSGFSSYNEQFF
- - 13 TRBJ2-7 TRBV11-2 TGTGCCAGCAGCTACGGTGGGCCCCGCGAGCAGTACTTC CASSYGGPREQYF
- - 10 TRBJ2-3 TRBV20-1 TGCAGTGGGACATCAGATACGCAGTATTTT CSGTSDTQYF
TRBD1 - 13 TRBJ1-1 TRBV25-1 TGTGCCAGCAGTGACCCGGGACAGGGGGGAGCTTTCTTT CASSDPGQGGAFF
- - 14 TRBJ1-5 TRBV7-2 TGTGCCAGCAGCTACGGGACGAGCAATCAGCCCCAGCATTTT CASSYGTSNQPQHF
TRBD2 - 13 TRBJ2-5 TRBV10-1 TGCGCCAGCAGTGACGGGGTAGCGGGTACCCAGTACTTC CASSDGVAGTQYF
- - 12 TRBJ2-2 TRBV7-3 TGTGCCAGCAGCTTGGGCGTCGGGGAGCTGTTTTTT CASSLGVGELFF
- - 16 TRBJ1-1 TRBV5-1 TGCGCCAGCAGCCGAACGAGTCAGGGTCAGGGGACTGAAGCTTTCTTT CASSRTSQGQGTEAFF
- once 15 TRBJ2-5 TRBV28 TGTGCCAGCAGACTTCCTGGACGGGGCTGGGAGACCCAGTACTTC CASRLPGRGWETQYF